The T cell receptor beta chain described here comes from a study of metastatic and nonmetastatic thyroid tumors. Study-wide context: Repertoires of blood and of tissue (tumor or nodule) from malignant and benign thyroid patients were compared. Study conclusions and caveats: In blood and tumor, TCR beta diversity was reportedly significantly higher in malignant thyroid tumors than in benign nodules.

All patients were untreated before thyroid surgery. This clone was seen a handful of times. Its antigen remains unknown. Methods used by the authors: A distant-metastasis classifier for papillary thyroid cancer was built using CDR3 differences across clinicopathological groups. TCRdb re-processed the PCR reads through MiXCR. Clone size and V and J calls follow TCRdb, not the original study. The sample gives about 7,800 clones, around 30% of which show up once; less than 15% is in the top ten. The sequence came from a female donor with papillary thyroid cancer or a benign thyroid nodule (not recorded which). Some clones in this sample may be carry-over from other donors' samples. Sequenced sample: adjacent normal tissue.

Here the CDR3 reads CASRIFDEQYF. CDR3 DNA: TGTGCCAGCAGGATTTTCGACGAGCAGTACTTC. This chain links TRBV11-2 with TRBJ2-7, with D unclear. Trimming stripped 6 bases from V and 5 bases from J, with 8 bases between. CDR3 length equals 11 residues. Germline V gene sequence: CDR1 SGHAT, CDR2 FQNNGV.